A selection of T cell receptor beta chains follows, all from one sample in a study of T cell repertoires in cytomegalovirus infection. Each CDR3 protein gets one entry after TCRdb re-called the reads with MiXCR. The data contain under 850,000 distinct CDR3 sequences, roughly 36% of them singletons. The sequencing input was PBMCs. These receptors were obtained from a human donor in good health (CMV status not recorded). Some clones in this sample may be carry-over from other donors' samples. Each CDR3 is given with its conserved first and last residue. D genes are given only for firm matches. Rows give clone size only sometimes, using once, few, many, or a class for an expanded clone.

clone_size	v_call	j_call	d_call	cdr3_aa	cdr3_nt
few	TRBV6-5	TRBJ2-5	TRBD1	CASSYRQGQETQYF	TGTGCCAGCAGTTATAGACAGGGCCAAGAGACCCAGTACTTC
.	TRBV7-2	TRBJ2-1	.	CASSLDAWTVAYNEQFF	TGTGCCAGCAGCTTAGATGCTTGGACGGTAGCCTACAATGAGCAGTTCTTC
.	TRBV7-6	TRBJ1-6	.	CASSSDGVSPLHF	TGTGCCAGCAGCTCGGACGGGGTTTCACCCCTCCACTTT
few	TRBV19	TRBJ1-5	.	CASKSWQGDQPQHF	TGTGCCAGTAAATCTTGGCAGGGTGATCAGCCCCAGCATTTT
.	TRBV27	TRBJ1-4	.	CASVDRVGMGEKLFF	TGTGCCAGCGTGGATCGGGTTGGCATGGGTGAAAAACTGTTTTTT
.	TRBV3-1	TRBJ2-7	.	CASSRGHPNEQYF	TGTGCCAGCAGCCGGGGACATCCCAACGAGCAGTACTTC
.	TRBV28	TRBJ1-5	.	CASSLGGRFINQPQHF	TGTGCCAGCAGTTTGGGGGGACGGTTTATCAATCAGCCCCAGCATTTT
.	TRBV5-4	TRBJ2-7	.	CASSLRAASSYEQSF	TGTGCCAGCAGCTTGAGGGCGGCCAGCTCCTACGAGCAGTCCTTC
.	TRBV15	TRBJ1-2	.	CATSRDLTGTLPAGYTF	TGTGCCACCAGCAGAGATCTCACCGGGACCCTACCGGCCGGCTACACCTTC
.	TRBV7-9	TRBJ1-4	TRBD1	CASSSNRDSVNEKLFF	TGTGCCAGCAGCTCAAATCGGGACAGCGTAAATGAAAAACTGTTTTTT
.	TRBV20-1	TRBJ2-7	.	CSARAGPYEQYF	TGCAGTGCTAGAGCAGGTCCCTACGAGCAGTACTTC
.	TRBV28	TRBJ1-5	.	CASSLPHRGGLSNQPQHF	TGTGCCAGCAGTTTACCCCATCGGGGGGGGCTTAGCAATCAGCCCCAGCATTTT
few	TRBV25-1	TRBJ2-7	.	CASNERQGYEQYF	TGTGCCAGCAACGAGCGCCAGGGGTACGAGCAGTACTTC
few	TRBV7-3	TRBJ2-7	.	CASSFLGIRDYEQYF	TGTGCCAGCAGCTTCCTTGGGATTAGGGACTACGAGCAGTACTTC
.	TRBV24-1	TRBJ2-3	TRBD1	CATSGPGQGATDTQYF	TGTGCCACCAGTGGACCGGGACAGGGCGCCACAGATACGCAGTATTTT
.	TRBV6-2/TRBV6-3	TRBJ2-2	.	CASSSRGTGELLF	TGTGCCAGCAGCTCTAGAGGGACCGGGGAGCTGCTTTTT
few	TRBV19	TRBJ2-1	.	CASRQSIYNEQFF	TGTGCCAGTAGACAGTCCATCTACAATGAGCAGTTCTTC
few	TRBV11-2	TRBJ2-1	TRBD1	CASSPRSTGMNNEQFF	TGTGCCAGCAGCCCTCGCTCGACAGGGATGAACAATGAGCAGTTCTTC
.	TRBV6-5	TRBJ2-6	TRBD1	CASSRQGTGANVLTF	TGTGCCAGCAGTCGACAGGGCACTGGGGCCAACGTCCTGACTTTC
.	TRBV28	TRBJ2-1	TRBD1	CASSLYPDQGQVDNEQFF	TGTGCCAGCAGTTTATACCCGGACCAGGGACAGGTCGACAATGAGCAGTTCTTC
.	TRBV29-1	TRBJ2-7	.	CSVESKSEQYF	TGCAGCGTTGAGTCCAAATCCGAGCAGTACTTC
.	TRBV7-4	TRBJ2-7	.	CASSLGAVEQYF	TGTGCCAGCAGCTTAGGAGCCGTCGAGCAGTACTTC
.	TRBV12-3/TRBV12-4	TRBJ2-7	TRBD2	CASSDSGGLSYEQYF	TGTGCCAGCAGTGATAGCGGGGGGCTCTCCTACGAGCAGTACTTC
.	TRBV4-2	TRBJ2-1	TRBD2	CAISPGGSSGRVYNEQFF	TGTGCCATCAGCCCGGGTGGGTCTAGCGGGAGGGTCTACAATGAGCAGTTCTTC
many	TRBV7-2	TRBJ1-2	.	CASGRTEIYGYTF	TGTGCCAGCGGCAGAACCGAAATCTATGGCTACACCTTC
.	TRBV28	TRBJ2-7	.	CASAAGSYEQYF	TGTGCCAGCGCGGCCGGCTCCTACGAGCAGTACTTC
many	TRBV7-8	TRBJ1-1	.	CASSTGYGLMNTEAFF	TGTGCCAGCAGCACCGGGTACGGGTTAATGAACACTGAAGCTTTCTTT
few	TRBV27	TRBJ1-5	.	CASSLSRANQPQHF	TGTGCCAGCAGTTTAAGCAGGGCAAATCAGCCCCAGCATTTT
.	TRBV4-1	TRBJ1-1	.	CASSQIGAFAEAFF	TGCGCCAGCAGCCAAATCGGGGCTTTCGCTGAAGCTTTCTTT
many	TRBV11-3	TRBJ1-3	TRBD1	CASSLAGQGAGNTIYF	TGTGCCAGCAGCCTTGCCGGACAGGGGGCTGGAAACACCATATATTTT
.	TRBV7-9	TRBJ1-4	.	CAVARVRLGNEKLFF	TGTGCCGTTGCCCGGGTTAGGCTTGGTAACGAAAAACTGTTTTTT
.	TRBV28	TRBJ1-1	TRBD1	CASSLRPGGEAFF	TGTGCCAGCAGTTTACGACCAGGGGGAGAAGCTTTCTTT
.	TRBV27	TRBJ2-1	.	CASSWTAGHEQFF	TGTGCCAGCAGTTGGACAGCAGGACATGAGCAGTTCTTC
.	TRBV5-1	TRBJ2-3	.	CASSWGSFYADTQYF	TGCGCCAGCAGCTGGGGGTCCTTCTACGCAGATACGCAGTATTTT
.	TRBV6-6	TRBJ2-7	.	CASSYGISYEQYF	TGTGCCAGCAGTTACGGGATCTCCTACGAGCAGTACTTC
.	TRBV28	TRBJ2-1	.	CASIGLLSSYNEQFF	TGTGCCAGCATAGGGCTTCTCAGCTCCTACAATGAGCAGTTCTTC
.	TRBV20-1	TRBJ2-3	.	CSARAGGSTDTQYF	TGCAGTGCTAGGGCCGGGGGCAGCACAGATACGCAGTATTTT
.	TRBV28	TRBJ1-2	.	CASSVTNNYGYTF	TGTGCCAGCAGTGTTACAAATAACTATGGCTACACCTTC
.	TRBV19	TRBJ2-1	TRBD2	CASSIARGDEQFF	TGTGCCAGTAGTATAGCTCGGGGGGATGAGCAGTTCTTC
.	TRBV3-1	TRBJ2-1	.	CASSLSWGYNEQFF	TGTGCCAGCAGCCTCAGTTGGGGCTACAATGAGCAGTTCTTC
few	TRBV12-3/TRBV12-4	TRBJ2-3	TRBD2	CASSPGATSGRTDTQYF	TGTGCCAGCAGTCCCGGAGCGACTAGCGGGAGGACAGATACGCAGTATTTT
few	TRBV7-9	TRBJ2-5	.	CASSLFVVRETQYF	TGTGCCAGCAGCTTATTCGTAGTTAGGGAGACCCAGTACTTC
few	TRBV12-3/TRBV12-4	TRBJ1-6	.	CASSLELSDNSPLHF	TGTGCCAGCAGTTTGGAGCTCTCTGATAATTCACCCCTCCACTTT
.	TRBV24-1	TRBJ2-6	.	CATSDPGSSGANVLTF	TGTGCCACCAGTGATCCGGGATCCTCTGGGGCCAACGTCCTGACTTTC
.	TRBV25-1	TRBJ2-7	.	CARSYRDTYDHYF	TGTGCCAGAAGTTATCGGGACACCTACGATCATTACTTC
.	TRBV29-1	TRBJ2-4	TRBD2	CSVEEGREVAKNIQYF	TGCAGCGTTGAAGAGGGCCGGGAGGTAGCCAAAAACATTCAGTACTTC
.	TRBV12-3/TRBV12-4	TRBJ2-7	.	CASSFRRDTSSYEQYF	TGTGCCAGCAGTTTTCGTCGGGACACATCCTCCTACGAGCAGTACTTC
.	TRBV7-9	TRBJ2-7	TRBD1	CASSLLRDRDYEQYF	TGTGCCAGCAGCCTACTGCGGGACAGGGATTACGAGCAGTACTTC